This T cell receptor beta chain emerged from a study of cytomegalovirus exposure and HLA in healthy donors. Study-level points and caveats: TRBV6-2, TRBV6-3 and some other V segments were unresolvable in 87-base-pair reads. The authors listed 150 to 200 TCR beta chains as cytomegalovirus-associated. Researchers reported in a later analysis that a missense DCLRE1C variant was tied to TCR beta V- and J-gene trimming.

With regard to this clone: The antigen remains undetermined.

It was with 60 Vbeta and 13 Jbeta primers that the PCR ran. Repertoires were generated with immunoSEQ multiplex PCR, while TCRdb's copy carries only in-frame clones and drops some. This table has around 100,000 clones, roughly 70% appearing once. Trimming left V 1 base short and J 2 bases short, with 15 bases between. This CDR3 comprises 16 residues. Germline CDR1 SGDLS, CDR2 YYNGEE. The chain combines TRBV9 with TRBJ1-1; a possible D gene is TRBD1 (6 bases). The sample consisted of PBMCs. This clonotype was sampled from a man younger than 40 in good health and CMV-seropositive. In DNA form, the CDR3 reads TGTGCCAGCAGCGTATTCGGACAGAAGCTTAACACTGAAGCTTTCTTT. Residues: CASSVFGQKLNTEAFF.